Below are 5 T cell receptor beta chains sequenced from a single sample in a study of blood T cell repertoires in COVID-19. Sequencing was performed with immunoSEQ multiplex PCR; in TCRdb, only in-frame clones are kept and a portion is missing. The sample includes around 250,000 clones, approximately 85% of them seen just once. Sequenced sample: peripheral blood. Source of these receptors: a man aged 50-60 years with active or convalescent COVID-19.

The rearrangement links TRBV9 to TRBJ2-2; D perhaps matches TRBD1 (6 bases). Per the germline V gene, CDR1 is SGDLS and CDR2 is YYNGEE. Trimming removed 0 bases at V and 0 bases at J, with 9 bases between. The CDR3 sequence is 16 residues long. The CDR3 DNA reads TGTGCCAGCAGCGTAGGGCAGGGGTCGAACACCGGGGAGCTGTTTTTT. It translates to CASSVGQGSNTGELFF.

This chain uses TRBV18 with TRBJ1-3; D not certain. The CDR3 sequence is 17 residues long. The V end lost 3 bases, the J end lost 9 bases, and 24 bases lay between the germline ends. CDR1 and CDR2 (germline): KGHSH, LQKENI. CDR3 DNA sequence: TGTGCCAGCTCACCTTTCTTACGGCAGGAGGCCGGGAGCACCATATATTTT. Translation: CASSPFLRQEAGSTIYF.

The V and J genes are TRBV10-3 and TRBJ1-4, with 9 bases matching TRBD1. The V and J ends lost 3 bases and 8 bases, in that order; junction bases with no gene match: 4. This CDR3 contains 14 residues. The germline V gene has CDR1 ENHRY and CDR2 SYGVKD. The CDR3 nucleotides are TGTGCCATCAGTGATGGACAGGGGTCGGAAAAACTGTTTTTT. Encoded protein: CAISDGQGSEKLFF.

The chain couples TRBV20-1 to TRBJ2-3, with D unresolved. The CDR3 contains 11 residues. Germline CDR1 DFQATT, CDR2 SNEGSKA (reference sequence). CDR3 sequence: CRASSTDTQYF. CDR3 nucleotides: TGCAGAGCTTCTAGCACAGATACGCAGTATTTT.

This chain links TRBV29-1 with TRBJ1-3; D ambiguous. Trimming cost V 6 bases and J 0 bases, with 15 bases left between them. The CDR3 is 15 residues long. CDR1 and CDR2 (germline): SQVTM, ANQGSEA. CDR3 coding DNA: TGCAGCGTCGAGGGTGACATTCGCTCTGGAAACACCATATATTTT. As protein: CSVEGDIRSGNTIYF.